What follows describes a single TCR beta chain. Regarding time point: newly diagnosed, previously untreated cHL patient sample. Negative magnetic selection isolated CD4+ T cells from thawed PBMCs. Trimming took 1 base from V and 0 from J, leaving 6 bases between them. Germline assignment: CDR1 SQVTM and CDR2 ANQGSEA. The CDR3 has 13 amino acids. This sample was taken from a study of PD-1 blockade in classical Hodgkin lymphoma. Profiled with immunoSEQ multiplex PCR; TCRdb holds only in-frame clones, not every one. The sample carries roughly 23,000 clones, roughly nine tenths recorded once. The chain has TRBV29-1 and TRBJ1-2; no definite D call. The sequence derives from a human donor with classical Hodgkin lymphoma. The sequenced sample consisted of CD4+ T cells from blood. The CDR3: CSVEGASNYGYTF. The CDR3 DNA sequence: TGCAGCGTTGAAGGGGCTTCTAACTATGGCTACACCTTC.